What follows describes a single T cell receptor (beta chain). This specimen belongs to a study of cytomegalovirus exposure and HLA in healthy donors. 60 Vbeta and 13 Jbeta primers were used in PCR. Generated by immunoSEQ multiplex PCR, the TCRdb table keeps only in-frame clones and is missing some. The sample has fewer than 250,000 clones; about three quarters are singletons. Per the germline V gene, CDR1 is SGHDN and CDR2 is FVKESK. Trimming took off 4 bases at V and 1 base at J, with 7 bases between the two ends. This CDR3 region has 13 residues. The sequence was collected from a male donor in good health and CMV-seronegative. The chain couples TRBV14 to TRBJ2-5; D is uncertain. The material sequenced was PBMCs. DNA of the CDR3: TGTGCCAGCAGCCTGGTGAGCCAAGAGACCCAGTACTTC. Translated: CASSLVSQETQYF.